These 6 T cell receptor beta chains came from one sample sequenced in a study of vaccination effects on CD4 cells after COVID-19 (dated by TCRdb to 2022 to 2024). In the ViraFEST assay, PBMC were stimulated with viral peptide pools, and TCR sequencing was then used to find antigen-specific CD4+ T cell clonotypes based on their expansion. After approximately eleven days of culture, CD4+ T cells were isolated with the EasySep CD4+ T cell isolation kit. Each participant received two doses of an mRNA SARS-CoV-2 vaccine, either BNT162b2 or mRNA-1273. These receptors' targets are unknown. Libraries were constructed by the immunoSEQ multiplex PCR assay. TCRdb mirrors the immuneACCESS table, restricted to in-frame sequences. Some clones are absent from its copies; in checked studies, under half trace to an unresolved V gene, and the reason for the others is unknown. This sample is represented by 35,000 to 40,000 clones; approximately 80% of them were singletons. The ten largest make up around 2% of the sample.

This material consisted of CD4+ T cells from PBMCs cultured with HCoV-NL63 spike peptides, taken after COVID-19 vaccination. Explained via the paper, the cell subset or site label denotes: HCoV-NL63 spike overlapping peptide pool stimulation. Receptor source: a human donor who received a COVID-19 vaccine. Some clones in this sample may be carry-over from other donors' samples.

The sample holds a few counts of this clone. The CDR3 DNA sequence: TGTGCCAGCAGCACGGGGGAGACCCAGTACTTC. Translation: CASSTGETQYF. The chain carries TRBV7-9 and TRBJ2-5, with D perhaps matching TRBD2 (5 bases). V was clipped by 5 bases and J by 5 bases, with 6 bases between them. Germline V lookup: CDR1 SEHNR, CDR2 FQNEAQ (reference sequence). The CDR3 runs 11 residues.

The J gene is TRBJ2-7, the V gene TRBV9; D is ambiguous. The CDR3 consists of 15 residues. Germline CDR1 is SGDLS and CDR2 is YYNGEE. Between the trimmed V and J ends, which lost 0 bases and 0 bases, there was a span of 10 bases. For the CDR3, the DNA is TGTGCCAGCAGCGTAGATGTCCAGAGCTCCTACGAGCAGTACGTC. It translates to CASSVDVQSSYEQYV.

The chain combines TRBV3-1 (or the pseudogene TRBV3-2) with TRBJ2-3; the match to TRBD1 covers 7 bases. V shed 5 bases, J shed 6 bases, and the junction held 8 bases outside the gene matches. The CDR3 contains 14 residues. CDR1 and CDR2 from the germline V gene are LGHDT and YNNKEL (reference sequence). CDR3 loop: CASSFSDRFDTQYF. The CDR3 nucleotides are TGTGCCAGCAGCTTCTCGGACAGGTTCGATACGCAGTATTTT.

This clone has just a few counts. The chain is built from TRBV18 and TRBJ1-2; 7 nucleotides line up with TRBD1. Germline CDR1 KGHSH, CDR2 LQKENI. The trim removed 3 bases at V and 4 bases at J, leaving 5 bases unmatched. CDR3 length: 14 amino acids. The CDR3 nucleotides are TGTGCCAGCTCACCCGAGACAGGGTTCTATGGCTACACCTTC. Its protein product is CASSPETGFYGYTF.

The V gene is TRBV9, the J gene TRBJ2-1, with TRBD1 identical over 12 bases. The CDR3 is 18 residues long. Germline V gene data show CDR1 as SGDLS and CDR2 as YYNGEE. The J segment lost 4 bases and the V segment lost 4 bases, leaving 12 bases of the junction unmatched. CDR3 bases: TGTGCCAGCAGCCTAAAGCCGGGACAGGGGGCTCCGTACAATGAGCAGTTCTTC. Translated: CASSLKPGQGAPYNEQFF.

V and J are TRBV19 and TRBJ1-3; the D gene is possibly TRBD1 (6 bases). CDR3 length: 17 amino acids. V shed 5 bases and J shed 1 base, with 18 bases lying between them. CDR1 LNHDA and CDR2 SQIVND come from the germline V gene (reference sequence). CDR3 nucleotides: TGTGCCAGTAGTGACAGGAACCTAGTCGTTTCTGGAAACACCATATATTTT. This translates into CASSDRNLVVSGNTIYF.